These 28 T cell receptor beta chains originate from one sample sequenced in a study of glioma-infiltrating T cells (dated by TCRdb to the mid-2010s). Sequencer: Illumina MiSeq. TCR alpha and beta CDR3 regions were amplified with the iRepertoire nested amplicon-rescue multiplex PCR (arm-PCR) platform from RNA. The raw public data were reprocessed by TCRdb itself: fastp quality trimming at Q25, MiXCR clonotype calling, in-frame beta chains only. Merged by CDR3 protein, the rows form single entries marked with the most common genes and DNA. The sample data list some 16,000 distinct CDR3 sequences, and about 62% of these were observed just once. The ten largest clones represent 42% of the sample. Material for sequencing was glioma tissue, nonneoplastic brain tissue, or PBMCs (not recorded which). Every receptor here comes from a human donor with low-grade glioma or glioblastoma, undergoing nonglioma brain surgery, or in good health (not recorded which).

This rearrangement joins TRBV20-1 to TRBJ2-5; TRBD2 might be the D (6 bases). V lost 5 bases to trimming and J lost 0 bases, with 13 bases between them. The CDR3 length is 14 residues. Germline-derived CDR1 and CDR2 are DFQATT and SNEGSKA (reference sequence). For the CDR3, the DNA is TGCAGTGCTGTTCCGACTAGGGACCAAGAGACCCAGTACTTC. Amino acid sequence: CSAVPTRDQETQYF.

The rearrangement links TRBV6-5 to TRBJ2-3; TRBD2 agrees at 10 bases. Trimming removed 3 bases from V and 2 bases from J; junction bases left unmatched: 2. Germline CDR1 and CDR2: MNHEY and SVGAGI. CDR3 length: 15 amino acids. The CDR3 loop is CASSYSGGLTDTQYF. DNA of the CDR3: TGTGCCAGCAGTTATAGCGGGGGGCTCACAGATACGCAGTATTTT.

The V and J genes are TRBV27 and TRBJ1-1; D unclear. V lost 6 bases, J lost 4 bases, and 15 bases lay in between. The CDR3 extends over 14 amino acids. Per germline, CDR1 MNHEY and CDR2 SMNVEV (reference sequence). In nucleotides, the CDR3 is TGTGCCAGCAGGGGGATGGCGCGGAGCACTGAAGCTTTCTTT. It is translated as CASRGMARSTEAFF.

This clonotype came up many times. J is TRBJ1-1 and V is TRBV5-4, with 7 bases matching TRBD1. Trimming at V came to 4 bases and at J to 0 bases, leaving 6 bases not matched to a gene. This CDR3 region has 15 residues. CDR1 is SGHNT and CDR2 is YYREEE in the germline V gene (reference sequence). The CDR3 loop is CASSGATGVNTEAFF. The CDR3 DNA is TGTGCCAGCAGCGGCGCCACAGGGGTGAACACTGAAGCTTTCTTT.

Turning to this clonotype: An end of the junction does not agree with germline; a read error may underlie this. The genes are TRBV6-2 or TRBV6-3 and TRBJ2-3, with TRBD1 matching 7 bases. The CDR3 has 20 amino acids. CDR1 and CDR2 from the germline V gene are MNHEY and SVGEGT. Here the CDR3 DNA reads TGTTCCAGCAGTTACTGGTCCGGTACAGGGGAACTAAGTAGCACAGATACGCAGTATTTT. This encodes CSSSYWSGTGELSSTDTQYF.

This chain joins TRBV6-1 and TRBJ2-5; 7 positions match TRBD2. J lost 1 base, V lost 5 bases, and 7 bases had no gene match. CDR1 and CDR2 (germline): MNHNS, SASEGT. The CDR3 covers 15 residues. The CDR3 nucleotides read TGTGCCAGCAGTCCGTGGTCTAGCGGCCAAGAGACCCAGTACTTC. Its protein product is CASSPWSSGQETQYF.

As concerns this clonotype: Germline is not matched at one junction end, which may reflect a read error. V gene TRBV6-2 or TRBV6-3 combines with J gene TRBJ1-2; D is ambiguous. The CDR3 is 14 residues long. CDR1 and CDR2 (germline): MNHEY, SVGEGT. The CDR3 DNA follows: TGTGCCAGCAGCGGGCCCGAGGGAAACTATGGCTGCACCTTC. Protein sequence: CASSGPEGNYGCTF.

This clonotype was picked up many times. This chain uses TRBV13 with TRBJ1-3; 11 bases are shared with TRBD1. CDR1 PRHDT and CDR2 FYEKMQ come from the germline V gene (reference sequence). The junction had 3 bases not matched to a gene; V was cut back by 5 bases and J by 3 bases. The CDR3 contains 15 residues. The CDR3 loop is CASSADRGLGNTIYF. CDR3 DNA: TGTGCCAGCAGCGCGGACAGGGGGCTTGGAAACACCATATATTTT.

V gene TRBV6-2 or TRBV6-3 combines with J gene TRBJ2-5; D gene uncertain. Germline V lookup: CDR1 MNHEY, CDR2 SVGEGT. V gave up 5 bases and J gave up 5 bases, with 12 bases separating them. The CDR3 is 13 residues long. CDR3 bases: TGTGCCAGCAGTAACAGAGTTCGGGAGACCCAGTACTTC. It codes for CASSNRVRETQYF.

Sample share makes this clonotype medium-sized (0.01 to 0.1%). V is TRBV6-1 and J is TRBJ1-5; D is unresolved. Germline loops: CDR1 MNHNS, CDR2 SASEGT. The CDR3 spans 14 residues. Trimming left V 4 bases short and J 2 bases short, with 9 bases between. In nucleotides, the CDR3 is TGTGCCAGCAGTGGAGGGTTGGGCAATCAGCCCCAGCATTTT. Its translation is CASSGGLGNQPQHF.

J is TRBJ2-2 and V is TRBV12-3 or TRBV12-4, with 9 bases fitting TRBD2. The CDR3 loop spans 15 amino acids. The V and J ends lost 2 bases and 6 bases, in that order; junction bases with no gene match: 4. The CDR3 nucleotides read TGTGCCAGCAGTTTACCCGCGGGGGGGCCCGGGGAGCTGTTTTTT. It specifies CASSLPAGGPGELFF.

There are a few counts of this clonotype. The V gene is TRBV6-1, the J gene TRBJ2-7; weak D call: TRBD1 (5 bases). Germline V gene data show CDR1 as MNHNS and CDR2 as SASEGT. Trimming left V 5 bases short and J 3 bases short, with 14 bases between. This CDR3 comprises 14 residues. CDR3 in amino acids: CASSPLDSRYEQYF. CDR3 coding DNA: TGTGCCAGCAGTCCCCTTGACAGTCGCTACGAGCAGTACTTC.

V gene TRBV20-1 combines with J gene TRBJ2-7; D unclear. The V gene's germline CDR1 is DFQATT and CDR2 SNEGSKA (reference sequence). The CDR3 runs to 11 residues. V gave up 5 bases and J gave up 2 bases, with 7 bases separating them. CDR3: CSAGVTYEQYF. In DNA form, the CDR3 reads TGCAGTGCTGGCGTGACCTACGAGCAGTACTTC.

The V gene is TRBV20-1, the J gene TRBJ2-3; D not resolved. The CDR3 is 15 residues long. Germline loops: CDR1 DFQATT, CDR2 SNEGSKA (reference sequence). V dropped 0 bases and J dropped 1 base, with 11 bases sitting between them. The CDR3 spells CSARDPGFGTDTQYF. DNA of the CDR3: TGCAGTGCTAGAGACCCCGGGTTTGGCACAGATACGCAGTATTTT.

This clonotype was counted at least ten times. The chain has TRBV2 and TRBJ1-2; weak D call: TRBD1 (6 bases). This CDR3 region has 14 residues. Germline V gene lookup returns CDR1 SNHLY and CDR2 FYNNEI. V was clipped by 6 bases and J by 5 bases, with 16 bases between them. DNA for the CDR3: TGTGCCAGCAGGCCTCGGACAGACTCTTATGGCTACACCTTC. It specifies CASRPRTDSYGYTF.

The CDR3 sequence is CASSEAGGASNTEAFF. In DNA form, the CDR3 reads TGTGCCAGCAGTGAAGCAGGGGGCGCCTCGAACACTGAAGCTTTCTTT. The rearrangement uses TRBV2 and TRBJ1-1, with 7 bases matching TRBD1. Germline V lookup: CDR1 SNHLY, CDR2 FYNNEI. The CDR3 extends over 16 amino acids. Trimming took 0 bases from V and 1 from J; bases not matched to a gene: 5. Full variable domain (rest looked up from reference TRBV2 and TRBJ1-1): EPEVTQTPSHQVTQMGQEVILRCVPISNHLYFYWYRQILGQKVEFLVSFYNNEISEKSEIFDDQFSVERPDGSNFTLKIRSTKLEDSAMYFCASSEAGGASNTEAFFGQGTRLTVV.

This chain joins TRBV25-1 and TRBJ1-3; 7 bases fit TRBD1. The CDR3 loop spans 15 amino acids. The germline CDR1 and CDR2 sequences are MGHDK and SYGVNS. The junction had 4 bases not matched to a gene; V was cut back by 3 bases and J by 2 bases. CDR3 nucleotides: TGTGCCAGCAGTGATCCCGACAGGGCTGGAAACACCATATATTTT. Amino acids: CASSDPDRAGNTIYF.

This clonotype has ten or more counts. The chain employs TRBV2 and TRBJ1-5, with D possibly matching TRBD1 (5 bases). The CDR3 is 12 residues long. V lost 4 bases to trimming and J lost 6 bases, with 7 bases between them. Germline CDR1 and CDR2: SNHLY and FYNNEI. The CDR3 DNA sequence: TGTGCCAGCAGTGCTGACAGTCAGCCCCAGCATTTT. Protein sequence: CASSADSQPQHF.

This clonotype was found once. This may stem from a read error, because a much larger clone lies one nucleotide away. This rearrangement joins TRBV20-1 to TRBJ2-1; unclear D gene. CDR3 size: 15 residues. Looked up from germline, CDR1 is DFQATT and CDR2 is SNEGSKA (reference sequence). Trimming removed 0 bases from V and 3 bases from J, with 12 bases in between. The CDR3 loop is CSARDLDTVYNEQFF. The CDR3 bases are TGCAGTGCTAGAGATTTAGACACTGTCTACAATGAGCAGTTCTTC.

The J gene is TRBJ1-1, the V gene TRBV28, with 8 bases lining up with TRBD1. Germline lookup yields CDR1 MDHEN and CDR2 SYDVKM. After removal of 1 base from V and 1 base from J, the junction contained 5 bases not matched to a gene. This CDR3 comprises 16 residues. CDR3 in amino acids: CASSLSVQGANTEAFF. CDR3 in DNA: TGTGCCAGCAGTTTATCGGTCCAGGGGGCGAACACTGAAGCTTTCTTT.

This clonotype was recorded a few times. This chain connects TRBV7-2 to TRBJ1-5; D not resolved. This CDR3 spans 12 amino acids. With 6 bases removed from V and 11 bases from J, the gap between germline ends came to 14 bases. Germline V gene data show CDR1 as SGHTA and CDR2 as FQGNSA. The CDR3 region is CASSSMGQAQHF. The CDR3 DNA is TGTGCCAGCAGTTCAATGGGCCAAGCCCAGCATTTT.

The chain carries TRBV20-1 and TRBJ2-5, with 9 positions matching TRBD2. The V and J ends lost 0 bases and 4 bases, in that order; junction bases with no gene match: 6. CDR3 length: 15 amino acids. Germline lookup yields CDR1 DFQATT and CDR2 SNEGSKA (reference sequence). The CDR3 region has the DNA TGCAGTGCTAGAGATCGGGGTAGCGGGAGAGAGACCCAGTACTTC. Its translation is CSARDRGSGRETQYF.

About this clonotype: At one boundary the junction diverges from the germline segment, which might be a read error. The V and J genes are TRBV6-5 and TRBJ1-5; tentative D call: TRBD1 (5 bases). CDR3 length: 14 residues. Germline assignment: CDR1 MNHEY and CDR2 SVGAGI. The CDR3 DNA reads TGTGCCAGCTGTTACGGGGGTAACAATCAGCCCCAGCATTTT. Translating gives CASCYGGNNQPQHF.

Turning to this clonotype: This may arise from a read error, as a much more abundant clone is one base away. The chain employs TRBV29-1 and TRBJ2-5; D may be TRBD1 (5 bases). This CDR3 contains 12 residues. Germline lookup yields CDR1 SQVTM and CDR2 ANQGSEA. V dropped 6 bases and J dropped 6 bases, with 14 bases sitting between them. CDR3 loop: CSVERTRKTQYF. In nucleotides, the CDR3 is TGCAGCGTCGAGAGGACAAGGAAGACCCAGTACTTC.

The V gene is TRBV10-2, the J gene TRBJ2-5, with 7 bases lining up with TRBD2. Per germline, CDR1 WSHSY and CDR2 SAAADI. V lost 6 bases and J lost 5; bases outside the gene matches: 9. The length of the CDR3 is 14 residues. CDR3 protein: CASSVGGSGETQYF. DNA of the CDR3: TGCGCCAGCAGCGTCGGCGGGAGCGGGGAGACCCAGTACTTC.

This chain connects TRBV7-2 to TRBJ2-3; 9 bases fit TRBD1. The CDR3 is 15 amino acids. Germline V lookup: CDR1 SGHTA, CDR2 FQGNSA. Trimming cost V 7 bases and J 4 bases; bases outside gene matches: 9. The CDR3 region has the DNA TGTGCCAGCAACTACATGGGACAGGGATCAGATACGCAGTATTTT. Encoded protein: CASNYMGQGSDTQYF.

The chain recombines TRBV29-1 with TRBJ1-3; the D is unclear. The V and J ends lost 6 bases and 0 bases respectively, with 12 bases between them. The CDR3 runs to 14 residues. Germline V gene lookup returns CDR1 SQVTM and CDR2 ANQGSEA. The CDR3 loop reads CSVVERSSGNTIYF. The CDR3 nucleotides read TGCAGCGTCGTGGAACGAAGCTCTGGAAACACCATATATTTT.

This clonotype has just a few counts. The rearrangement links TRBV6-2 or TRBV6-3 to TRBJ1-4, with unresolved D. This CDR3 comprises 16 residues. Germline-derived CDR1 and CDR2 are MNHEY and SVGEGT. V was clipped by 5 bases and J by 7 bases, with 20 bases between them. The CDR3 protein is CASSPSPLGWVEKLFF. Written as DNA, the CDR3 is TGTGCCAGCAGTCCCTCCCCTTTGGGATGGGTTGAAAAACTGTTTTTT.